The rows below give T cell receptor beta chains drawn from one sample of a study of blood T cell repertoires in COVID-19. This table comes from immunoSEQ multiplex PCR, and its TCRdb copy is limited to in-frame clones, with some not included. The table has about 240,000 clones, roughly 80% seen once; the top ten hold 3.4%. What was sequenced was peripheral blood. The receptors were sampled from a woman under 30 with acute or convalescent COVID-19. The CDR3 runs from the conserved cysteine through the conserved F or W. A D gene is named only where the DNA matches it firmly. Rows may omit the clone size; those that give it use once, few, many or a size class.

d_gene: TRBD1
len: 16
abundance: -
j_gene: TRBJ2-3
v_gene: TRBV5-6
CDR3nt: TGTGCCAGCAGCTTGTTTGGGGACAGCGGCCCAGATACGCAGTATTTT
CDR3aa: CASSLFGDSGPDTQYF

d_gene: -
len: 15
abundance: -
j_gene: TRBJ2-3
v_gene: TRBV28
CDR3nt: TGTGCCAGCAGATTTGGGACTCTCGGAGCAGATACGCAGTATTTT
CDR3aa: CASRFGTLGADTQYF

d_gene: -
len: 14
abundance: -
j_gene: TRBJ1-3
v_gene: TRBV5-8
CDR3nt: TGTGCCAGCAGCTTGCCAGGTTCTGGAAACACCATATATTTT
CDR3aa: CASSLPGSGNTIYF

d_gene: TRBD2
len: 15
abundance: -
j_gene: TRBJ2-5
v_gene: TRBV3-1/TRBV3-2
CDR3nt: TGTGCCAGCAGCCCCCGCTTAGCGGGAGTACAGACCCAGTACTTC
CDR3aa: CASSPRLAGVQTQYF

d_gene: TRBD2
len: 16
abundance: -
j_gene: TRBJ2-1
v_gene: TRBV5-6
CDR3nt: TGTGCCAGCAGCTTGGGACTAGCGGGACCTTTGAATGAGCAGTTCTTC
CDR3aa: CASSLGLAGPLNEQFF

d_gene: TRBD1
len: 13
abundance: -
j_gene: TRBJ1-1
v_gene: TRBV19
CDR3nt: TGTGCCAGTGGGAGACAGGGGGCGAGTGAAGCTTTCTTT
CDR3aa: CASGRQGASEAFF

d_gene: -
len: 13
abundance: -
j_gene: TRBJ2-7
v_gene: TRBV21-1
CDR3nt: TGTGCCAGCACCTGGGAGCCCACCTACGAGCAGTACTTC
CDR3aa: CASTWEPTYEQYF

d_gene: -
len: 15
abundance: -
j_gene: TRBJ2-1
v_gene: TRBV27
CDR3nt: TGTGCCAGCAGTTTATTTGCGGGATTCGCCAATGAGCAGTTCTTC
CDR3aa: CASSLFAGFANEQFF

d_gene: TRBD1
len: 18
abundance: -
j_gene: TRBJ1-5
v_gene: TRBV19
CDR3nt: TGTGCCAGTAGTATGGTAGGCGGGACAGATTTTTTCAATCAGCCCCAGCATTTT
CDR3aa: CASSMVGGTDFFNQPQHF

d_gene: -
len: 15
abundance: -
j_gene: TRBJ2-7
v_gene: TRBV27
CDR3nt: TGTGCCAGCAGTTGGCGATTTCCGAGGCTCTACGAGCAGTACTTC
CDR3aa: CASSWRFPRLYEQYF

d_gene: -
len: 15
abundance: -
j_gene: TRBJ1-3
v_gene: TRBV19
CDR3nt: TGTGCCAGTAGTATAGACAGGTCCGCTGGAAACACCATATATTTT
CDR3aa: CASSIDRSAGNTIYF

d_gene: TRBD2
len: 16
abundance: once
j_gene: TRBJ2-7
v_gene: TRBV11-2
CDR3nt: TGTGCCAGCAGACATGGGACTAGCGGGAGGCATGGCGAGCAGTACTTC
CDR3aa: CASRHGTSGRHGEQYF

d_gene: -
len: 12
abundance: -
j_gene: TRBJ2-3
v_gene: TRBV30
CDR3nt: TGTGCCTGGAGTGTCTTCCGTCCCACGCAGTATTTT
CDR3aa: CAWSVFRPTQYF

d_gene: TRBD1
len: 19
abundance: -
j_gene: TRBJ1-4
v_gene: TRBV28
CDR3nt: TGTGCCAGCAGTCAAACCTGGGACAGGGGGCTGCTGTTGGATGAAAAACTGTTTTTT
CDR3aa: CASSQTWDRGLLLDEKLFF

d_gene: -
len: 18
abundance: -
j_gene: TRBJ1-3
v_gene: TRBV4-3
CDR3nt: TGCGCCAGCAGCCAAGCGATTTTGGGGGGGCGCACTGGAAACACCATATATTTT
CDR3aa: CASSQAILGGRTGNTIYF

d_gene: -
len: 16
abundance: few
j_gene: TRBJ2-2
v_gene: TRBV7-9
CDR3nt: TGTGCCAGCACCCAGGTCGGGGGATTGAACACCGGGGAGCTGTTTTTT
CDR3aa: CASTQVGGLNTGELFF

d_gene: TRBD2
len: 14
abundance: -
j_gene: TRBJ2-7
v_gene: TRBV19
CDR3nt: TGTGCCAGTAGTTCGCTAGCGGGACCCTACGAGCAGTACTTC
CDR3aa: CASSSLAGPYEQYF

d_gene: TRBD1
len: 12
abundance: -
j_gene: TRBJ2-7
v_gene: TRBV6-5
CDR3nt: TGTGCCAGTAGGACAGGGCCCTACGAGCAGTACTTC
CDR3aa: CASRTGPYEQYF

d_gene: -
len: 19
abundance: -
j_gene: TRBJ2-2
v_gene: TRBV27
CDR3nt: TGTGCCAGCAGTACCTTGGGACAGATCCTTTACGGGGGTCCCGGGGAGCTGTTTTTT
CDR3aa: CASSTLGQILYGGPGELFF

d_gene: TRBD2
len: 16
abundance: few
j_gene: TRBJ2-7
v_gene: TRBV7-6
CDR3nt: TGTGCCAGCAGCTCGGGGACTAGCGGGAGCTCATACGAGCAGTACTTC
CDR3aa: CASSSGTSGSSYEQYF

d_gene: TRBD1
len: 14
abundance: -
j_gene: TRBJ2-7
v_gene: TRBV19
CDR3nt: TGTGCCAGTGGGGACAGGGAGGGGTCCGGGGAGCAGTACTTC
CDR3aa: CASGDREGSGEQYF

d_gene: TRBD1
len: 16
abundance: -
j_gene: TRBJ2-1
v_gene: TRBV7-9
CDR3nt: TGTGCCAGCAGCCCAGTGGGGACAGGCTTTACAATGAGGCAGTTCTTC
CDR3aa: CASSPVGTGFTMRQFF

d_gene: -
len: 15
abundance: -
j_gene: TRBJ2-5
v_gene: TRBV6-4
CDR3nt: TGTGCCAGCAAACCCCGGGCAGGGCCTCAAGAGACCCAGTACTTC
CDR3aa: CASKPRAGPQETQYF

d_gene: TRBD1
len: 14
abundance: -
j_gene: TRBJ2-7
v_gene: TRBV27
CDR3nt: TGTGCCAGCAGTTTAAGGGACAGGAGGTACGAGCAGTACTTC
CDR3aa: CASSLRDRRYEQYF

d_gene: -
len: 14
abundance: -
j_gene: TRBJ2-7
v_gene: TRBV7-9
CDR3nt: TGTGCCAGCAGCTTCGTAGGGGCCCCCTACGAGCAGTACTTC
CDR3aa: CASSFVGAPYEQYF

d_gene: -
len: 13
abundance: -
j_gene: TRBJ1-1
v_gene: TRBV28
CDR3nt: TGTGCCAGCAGACGAACACAGAACACTGAAGCTTTCTTT
CDR3aa: CASRRTQNTEAFF

d_gene: TRBD2
len: 16
abundance: -
j_gene: TRBJ2-3
v_gene: TRBV11-2
CDR3nt: TGTGCCAGCAGCTTAGATATAGCGGGAGTTTCAGATACGCAGTATTTT
CDR3aa: CASSLDIAGVSDTQYF

d_gene: -
len: 15
abundance: -
j_gene: TRBJ2-4
v_gene: TRBV6-6
CDR3nt: TGTGCCAGCAGTTGGACAGCCGGAGCCAAAAACATTCAGTACTTC
CDR3aa: CASSWTAGAKNIQYF

d_gene: -
len: 13
abundance: -
j_gene: TRBJ1-1
v_gene: TRBV19
CDR3nt: TGTGCCAGTAGTATCTCCCTGAACACTGAAGCTTTCTTT
CDR3aa: CASSISLNTEAFF

d_gene: -
len: 14
abundance: few
j_gene: TRBJ1-2
v_gene: TRBV11-2
CDR3nt: TGTGCCAGCACCACAGGGTCAGGCTCTTATGGCTACACCTTC
CDR3aa: CASTTGSGSYGYTF

d_gene: -
len: 16
abundance: -
j_gene: TRBJ1-2
v_gene: TRBV6-5
CDR3nt: TGTGCCAGCAGTTACATGGCAGGGCTGGGGATTAATGGCTACACCTTC
CDR3aa: CASSYMAGLGINGYTF

d_gene: -
len: 14
abundance: -
j_gene: TRBJ1-5
v_gene: TRBV28
CDR3nt: TGTGCCAGCAGCCAACCCCTGGGCGGGCAGCCCCAGCATTTT
CDR3aa: CASSQPLGGQPQHF

d_gene: TRBD2
len: 15
abundance: once
j_gene: TRBJ2-1
v_gene: TRBV7-8
CDR3nt: TGTGCCAGCAGCCCCGGGACTAGCGGAGGGGGGGAGCAGTTCTTC
CDR3aa: CASSPGTSGGGEQFF

d_gene: -
len: 11
abundance: -
j_gene: TRBJ2-7
v_gene: TRBV20-1
CDR3nt: TGCAGTGCTGGACAACTCTACGAGCAGTACTTC
CDR3aa: CSAGQLYEQYF

d_gene: TRBD2
len: 16
abundance: -
j_gene: TRBJ2-3
v_gene: TRBV6-5
CDR3nt: TGTGCCAGCAGTTACTCGGTAGCGGGACTAACAGATACGCAGTATTTT
CDR3aa: CASSYSVAGLTDTQYF

d_gene: TRBD2
len: 15
abundance: -
j_gene: TRBJ2-7
v_gene: TRBV7-2
CDR3nt: TGTGCCAGCAGCAACATAGCGGGACCAACCTACGAGCAGTACTTC
CDR3aa: CASSNIAGPTYEQYF

d_gene: -
len: 16
abundance: -
j_gene: TRBJ1-1
v_gene: TRBV9
CDR3nt: TGTGCCAGCAGCGTAGGCCCCAGCCCAGGGAACACTGAAGCTTTCTTT
CDR3aa: CASSVGPSPGNTEAFF

d_gene: -
len: 20
abundance: -
j_gene: TRBJ2-1
v_gene: TRBV28
CDR3nt: TGTGCCAGTCGGGGACAGGGAGGACTAGCGGCCAAGGAGGCCTACAATGAGCAGTTCTTC
CDR3aa: CASRGQGGLAAKEAYNEQFF

d_gene: TRBD2
len: 17
abundance: -
j_gene: TRBJ2-7
v_gene: TRBV30
CDR3nt: TGTGCCTGGAGTCCTACTGGGACTAGCGGGAGTAGTTACGAGCAGTACTTC
CDR3aa: CAWSPTGTSGSSYEQYF

d_gene: -
len: 13
abundance: -
j_gene: TRBJ2-1
v_gene: TRBV3-1/TRBV3-2
CDR3nt: TGTGCCAGCAGCCCTTTCCCTTACAATGAGCAGTTCTTC
CDR3aa: CASSPFPYNEQFF

d_gene: TRBD1
len: 15
abundance: -
j_gene: TRBJ1-5
v_gene: TRBV6-5
CDR3nt: TGTGCCAGCAGTCGCAGGGGGACTAGCAATCAGCCCCAGCATTTT
CDR3aa: CASSRRGTSNQPQHF

d_gene: TRBD2
len: 14
abundance: -
j_gene: TRBJ2-5
v_gene: TRBV5-1
CDR3nt: TGCGCCAGCAACGAGCGGGGGCCCGAAGAGACCCAGTACTTC
CDR3aa: CASNERGPEETQYF

d_gene: -
len: 11
abundance: few
j_gene: TRBJ2-7
v_gene: TRBV7-9
CDR3nt: TGTGCCACCGAGGTAGCGGCAGAGCAGTACTTC
CDR3aa: CATEVAAEQYF

d_gene: -
len: 11
abundance: -
j_gene: TRBJ2-1
v_gene: TRBV14
CDR3nt: TGTGCCAGCAGCCAAGTTATCGAGCAGTTCTTC
CDR3aa: CASSQVIEQFF

d_gene: TRBD1
len: 16
abundance: once
j_gene: TRBJ1-2
v_gene: TRBV5-4
CDR3nt: TGTGCCAGCAGCTTGGCGGACAGGGGAGCTAACTATGGCTACACCTTC
CDR3aa: CASSLADRGANYGYTF

d_gene: -
len: 14
abundance: -
j_gene: TRBJ1-1
v_gene: TRBV2
CDR3nt: TGTGCCAGCATACGTCGGGTTTCCGTGCCTGAAGCTTTCTTT
CDR3aa: CASIRRVSVPEAFF

d_gene: TRBD2
len: 19
abundance: -
j_gene: TRBJ2-1
v_gene: TRBV6-1
CDR3nt: TGTGCCAGCAGTGTACAGGGACTAGCGGGAGAGGCCCCCTACAATGAGCAGTTCTTC
CDR3aa: CASSVQGLAGEAPYNEQFF

d_gene: TRBD2
len: 12
abundance: -
j_gene: TRBJ2-1
v_gene: TRBV30
CDR3nt: TGTGCCTGGAGCGAGACTAGCGGTGAGCAGTTCTTC
CDR3aa: CAWSETSGEQFF

d_gene: TRBD2
len: 13
abundance: -
j_gene: TRBJ2-5
v_gene: TRBV12-3/TRBV12-4
CDR3nt: TGTGCCACATTAACTAGCGGGACTGAGACCCAGTACTTC
CDR3aa: CATLTSGTETQYF